One sample yielded the 22 T cell receptor beta chains listed below, sequenced in a study of blood T cell repertoires in COVID-19. Only in-frame clones appear in the TCRdb table, and some are missing; sequencing was by immunoSEQ multiplex PCR. The sample yields more than 200,000 clones, around nine tenths seen once. Sequences were obtained from PBMCs or T cells enriched from blood (not recorded which). Every receptor here comes from a woman aged 18-30 years who had recovered from COVID-19.

The rearrangement links TRBV7-9 to TRBJ2-7; 7 positions match TRBD2. This CDR3 has 15 amino acids. Germline V gene lookup returns CDR1 SEHNR and CDR2 FQNEAQ (reference sequence). Losses at the gene ends were 3 bases for V and 2 bases for J; bases not matched to a gene: 7. The CDR3, as DNA: TGTGCCAGCAGCTTTATTGCTAGCGGTACCTACGAGCAGTACTTC. The encoded protein is CASSFIASGTYEQYF.

J is TRBJ1-6 and V is TRBV9; 7 bases map to TRBD1. Trimming at V came to 3 bases and at J to 8 bases, leaving 8 bases not matched to a gene. The CDR3 totals 15 residues. Germline CDR1 reads SGDLS; CDR2 reads YYNGEE. CDR3 region: CASSAQGDWDSPLHF. CDR3 nucleotides: TGTGCCAGCAGCGCCCAGGGGGACTGGGATTCACCCCTCCACTTT. Full variable domain (rest looked up from reference TRBV9 and TRBJ1-6): DSGVTQTPKHLITATGQRVTLRCSPRSGDLSVYWYQQSLDQGLQFLIQYYNGEERAKGNILERFSAQQFPDLHSELNLSSLELGDSALYFCASSAQGDWDSPLHFGNGTRLTVT.

The chain carries TRBV5-5 and TRBJ2-5; 8 bases line up with TRBD1. The CDR3 is 17 residues long. Germline-derived CDR1 and CDR2 are SGHKS and YYEKEE (reference sequence). V shed 0 bases and J 5 bases; nucleotides not matched to a gene: 12. The DNA of the CDR3 is TGTGCCAGCAGCTTGGGAGACAGGGGCGGTATTGCGGAGACCCAGTACTTC. This gives the protein CASSLGDRGGIAETQYF.

This clone was seen once. The chain has TRBV7-9 and TRBJ1-6; D uncertain. With 5 bases removed from V and 4 bases from J, the gap between germline ends came to 9 bases. The germline V gene has CDR1 SEHNR and CDR2 FQNEAQ (reference sequence). The CDR3 sequence is 14 residues long. The DNA for the CDR3 is TGTGCCAGCAGCGCCGGGGTTTATAATTCACCCCTCCACTTT. Translation gives CASSAGVYNSPLHF.

The gene calls are TRBV19 and TRBJ1-3, with a weak D call TRBD1 (5 bases). Germline CDR1 is LNHDA and CDR2 is SQIVND (reference sequence). The CDR3 is 15 amino acids. Trimming pared 4 bases from V and 0 bases from J, leaving 10 bases between. CDR3 amino acids: CASSSGHFSGNTIYF. The CDR3 DNA reads as TGTGCCAGTAGTAGCGGACACTTCTCTGGAAACACCATATATTTT.

J is TRBJ1-5 and V is TRBV2; 12 nucleotides line up with TRBD1. V dropped 7 bases and J dropped 7; count of bases not matched to a gene: 5. The CDR3 totals 14 residues. Germline CDR1 and CDR2: SNHLY and FYNNEI. The CDR3 protein is CASTGTGGRQPQHF. The CDR3 coding sequence is TGTGCCAGCACCGGGACAGGGGGCCGGCAGCCCCAGCATTTT.

This rearrangement joins TRBV5-1 to TRBJ1-2; possibly TRBD1 for D (5 bases). The V end lost 4 bases, the J end lost 4 bases, and 14 bases lay between the germline ends. This CDR3 has 14 residues. Germline V CDR1 and CDR2: SGHRS, YFSETQ. For the CDR3, the DNA is TGCGCCAGCAGCCCCGCCGGGGGAGGCTATGGCTACACCTTC. The encoded protein is CASSPAGGGYGYTF.

The V call is TRBV7-9, the J call TRBJ1-1, with D possibly matching TRBD1 (6 bases). CDR1 and CDR2 (germline): SEHNR, FQNEAQ (reference sequence). CDR3 length: 15 amino acids. The ends were cut back, 5 bases at V and 3 bases at J, with 16 bases in the middle. CDR3 bases: TGTGCCAGCAGCACAAGAAGGACAGTCTACACTGAAGCTTTCTTT. This sequence encodes CASSTRRTVYTEAFF.

This clone was seen only once. The genes are TRBV27 and TRBJ2-7, with 8 bases fitting TRBD1. This CDR3 is built from 14 residues. V trimming: 6 bases; J trimming: 2 bases; junction bases outside the gene matches: 6. Germline V gives CDR1 MNHEY, CDR2 SMNVEV (reference sequence). CDR3 in DNA: TGTGCCAGCAGCCGGACAGGGTTTGCCTACGAGCAGTACTTC. Amino acid sequence: CASSRTGFAYEQYF.

The chain is built from TRBV28 and TRBJ1-2; 8 positions match TRBD1. The germline V gene encodes CDR1 MDHEN and CDR2 SYDVKM. Trimming removed 6 bases from V and 5 bases from J; junction bases left unmatched: 5. The CDR3 has 13 residues. CDR3 protein: CASSQQGAYGYTF. The CDR3 nucleotides are TGTGCCAGCAGCCAGCAGGGGGCATATGGCTACACCTTC.

V is TRBV19 and J is TRBJ2-7; 7 bases line up with TRBD1. This CDR3 contains 13 residues. The germline V gene has CDR1 LNHDA and CDR2 SQIVND (reference sequence). Germline trimming cut 6 bases from V and 3 bases from J; bases unmatched to any gene: 5. The CDR3 region is CASRGTADYEQYF. The CDR3 DNA reads as TGTGCCAGTAGGGGGACAGCTGACTACGAGCAGTACTTC.

This chain links TRBV28 with TRBJ1-3; 9 bases agree with TRBD1. Looked up from germline, CDR1 is MDHEN and CDR2 is SYDVKM. There are 17 residues in the CDR3. Trimming at V came to 2 bases and at J to 2 bases, leaving 7 bases not matched to a gene. CDR3 region: CASSLSLTGGAGNTIYF. The CDR3 DNA follows: TGTGCCAGCAGTTTAAGTCTCACAGGGGGCGCTGGAAACACCATATATTTT.

The CDR3 DNA follows: TGTGCCAGCCTACTGGGGGCGGGCACTGAAGCTTTCTTT. This encodes CASLLGAGTEAFF. The chain has TRBV11-3 and TRBJ1-1; perhaps TRBD1 as D (6 bases). Deletions cut 8 bases from V and 4 bases from J, with 14 bases between. Per the germline V gene, CDR1 is SGHNT and CDR2 is YENEEA. The CDR3 has 13 amino acids.

The sample holds a few counts of this clone. The rearrangement links TRBV10-3 to TRBJ2-7; 9 bases match TRBD2. The CDR3 runs to 13 residues. Germline-derived CDR1 and CDR2 are ENHRY and SYGVKD. V lost 6 bases to trimming and J lost 6 bases; unmatched junction nucleotides: 6. CDR3: CAIRGTSSPEQYF. In nucleotides, the CDR3 is TGTGCCATCAGGGGGACTAGCTCCCCCGAGCAGTACTTC.

This clone was detected a few times. The rearrangement links TRBV19 to TRBJ1-1, with unresolved D. The CDR3 has 12 residues. Trimming took off 3 bases at V and 11 bases at J, with 13 bases between the two ends. Germline V gene lookup returns CDR1 LNHDA and CDR2 SQIVND (reference sequence). CDR3 region: CASSIQRGWAFF. For the CDR3, the DNA is TGTGCCAGTAGTATTCAGAGAGGGTGGGCTTTCTTT.

The genes are TRBV21-1 and TRBJ2-1; TRBD2 is the table's D call and was not checked against the DNA. TRBV21-1 is a pseudogene segment. CDR3 length: 19 residues. The CDR3 loop reads CASSKISGWLAGGGDEQFF. The CDR3 DNA reads TGTGCCAGCAGCAAAATTTCGGGTTGGCTAGCGGGAGGGGGCGATGAGCAGTTCTTC.

This clone was observed a few times. The chain couples TRBV4-3 to TRBJ1-1; 8 bases align to TRBD1. The CDR3 has 15 residues. Germline V gives CDR1 LGHNA, CDR2 YSLEER. V was clipped by 4 bases and J by 4 bases; unmatched bases: 8. CDR3 nucleotides: TGCGCCAGCAGCCCAACTGAGGACAGGGTCACTGAAGCTTTCTTT. Encoded protein: CASSPTEDRVTEAFF.

The J gene is TRBJ2-6, the V gene TRBV27; D is unclear. The CDR3 runs to 13 residues. Germline V gives CDR1 MNHEY, CDR2 SMNVEV (reference sequence). Trimming pared 10 bases from V and 0 bases from J, leaving 7 bases between. The DNA of the CDR3 is TGTGCCACCAGCCGCTCTGGGGCCAACGTCCTGACTTTC. Its protein product is CATSRSGANVLTF.

This chain joins TRBV6-1 and TRBJ1-2; 7 bases agree with TRBD1. Germline CDR1 MNHNS, CDR2 SASEGT. CDR3 length equals 15 residues. Trimming removed 2 bases from V and 8 bases from J; junction bases left unmatched: 11. CDR3 DNA: TGTGCCAGCAGTGAATGGGGGACAGAATCAAGGGGCTACACCTTC. This sequence encodes CASSEWGTESRGYTF.

The rearrangement links TRBV27 to TRBJ1-1; TRBD1 might be the D (6 bases). Trimming cost V 5 bases and J 1 base, with 11 bases left between them. Looked up from germline, CDR1 is MNHEY and CDR2 is SMNVEV (reference sequence). This CDR3 spans 14 amino acids. The CDR3 is CASSLRTANTEAFF. In DNA form, the CDR3 reads TGTGCCAGCAGTCTTAGGACAGCGAACACTGAAGCTTTCTTT.

The chain combines TRBV4-3 with TRBJ1-5; D might be TRBD1 (5 bases). The CDR3 consists of 16 residues. Between the trimmed V and J ends, which lost 0 bases and 2 bases, there was a span of 11 bases. In germline, CDR1 is LGHNA, CDR2 YSLEER. The CDR3 reads CASSQDEQGRNQPQHF. In nucleotides, the CDR3 is TGCGCCAGCAGCCAAGATGAGCAGGGTCGCAATCAGCCCCAGCATTTT.

This clone was observed a single time. This rearrangement joins TRBV5-1 to TRBJ1-2; weak D call: TRBD1 (5 bases). Deletions cut 0 bases from V and 4 bases from J, with 13 bases between. Germline V CDR1 and CDR2: SGHRS, YFSETQ. The CDR3 consists of 15 residues. The CDR3 DNA reads as TGCGCCAGCAGCTTGGATGGAACAGGCAGCTATGGCTACACCTTC. Translated: CASSLDGTGSYGYTF.